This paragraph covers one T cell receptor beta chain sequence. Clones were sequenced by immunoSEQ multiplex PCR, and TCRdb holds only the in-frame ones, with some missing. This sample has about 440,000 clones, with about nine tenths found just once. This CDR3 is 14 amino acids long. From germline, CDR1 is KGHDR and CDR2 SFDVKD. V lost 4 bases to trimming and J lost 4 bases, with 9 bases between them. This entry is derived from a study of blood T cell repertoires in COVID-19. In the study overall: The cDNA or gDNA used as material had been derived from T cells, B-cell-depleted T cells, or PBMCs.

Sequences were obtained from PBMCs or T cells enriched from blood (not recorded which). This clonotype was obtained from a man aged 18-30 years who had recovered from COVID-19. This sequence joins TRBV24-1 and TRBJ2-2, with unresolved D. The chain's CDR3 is CATSEARSTGELFF. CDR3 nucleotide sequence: TGTGCCACCAGTGAAGCTAGGAGCACCGGGGAGCTGTTTTTT.